The rows below give T cell receptor beta chains drawn from one sample of a study of shared clonotypes between healthy human individuals. Sequenced by immunoSEQ multiplex PCR; TCRdb stores in-frame clones only, minus some. The data show 1.5 million to 2.5 million clones, with about 94% seen just once and 1% to 1.5% held by the top ten. The sequencing input was naive CD8+ T cells sorted from blood. The receptors were gathered from a man between 18 and 29 years old in good health. Both conserved end residues are part of each CDR3. Fields, in order: V gene, D gene, clone size, J gene, CDR3 DNA, CDR3 protein. The D gene is left open where the match is weak. Part of the rows lack a size; the others show once, few, many or a class for expanded clones.

>TRBV4-3|TRBD2|NA|TRBJ2-7
TGCGCCAGCAGCCGAATTCTAGCGGGAGGGCCCACCTACGAGCAGTACTTC
CASSRILAGGPTYEQYF
>TRBV6-1|NA|NA|TRBJ1-2
TGTGCCAGCAGTAACGACGCGGGCCTCTACTATGGCTACACCTTC
CASSNDAGLYYGYTF
>TRBV27|TRBD2|NA|TRBJ2-1
TGTGCCAGCAGTTTACTCTTAGCGGGGGGCCTTTTGGCTTTCAATGAGCAGTTCTTC
CASSLLLAGGLLAFNEQFF
>TRBV7-2|TRBD2|NA|TRBJ2-7
TGTGCCAGCAGCCCATTGGGGGGGGTCCCGTACGAGCAGTACTTC
CASSPLGGVPYEQYF
>TRBV12-5|NA|once|TRBJ2-6
TGTGCTAGTGGTTTGGTCGGGGCCACGATGAAATCTGGGGCCAACGTCCTGACTTTC
CASGLVGATMKSGANVLTF
>TRBV6-5|TRBD1|NA|TRBJ1-1
TGTGCCAGCAGCTTGGGACAGGCTTCCACTGAAGCTTTCTTT
CASSLGQASTEAFF
>TRBV14|TRBD2|NA|TRBJ2-1
TGTGCCAGCAGCCAAGACTCCGGGACTAGAAACAATGAGCAGTTCTTC
CASSQDSGTRNNEQFF
>TRBV4-3|NA|once|TRBJ2-1
TGCGCCAGCAGCCAGGACTCTTATTCCTACAATGAGCAGTTCTTC
CASSQDSYSYNEQFF
>TRBV28|NA|NA|TRBJ2-1
TGTGCCAGCAGCTACCCCGGCCTAGATTCTCCCTCCTACAATGAGCAGTTCTTC
CASSYPGLDSPSYNEQFF
>TRBV4-1|TRBD2|NA|TRBJ2-2
TGCGCCAGCAGCCCTCGACCACCGGGACTAGCCTCCACCGGGGAGCTGTTTTTT
CASSPRPPGLASTGELFF
>TRBV6-5|NA|NA|TRBJ2-1
TGTGCCAGCAGCTTCCGACGGTACAATGAGCAGTTCTTC
CASSFRRYNEQFF
>TRBV28|NA|NA|TRBJ1-1
TGTGCCAGCAGTTTACTCGGGGCGGGCACTGAAGCTTTCTTT
CASSLLGAGTEAFF
>TRBV2|TRBD2|NA|TRBJ2-3
TGTGCCAGCGAACTACCTCCGGGACTAGCAGCAGATACGCAGTATTTT
CASELPPGLAADTQYF
>TRBV5-4|TRBD1|NA|TRBJ2-7
TGTGCCAGCAGCCAAGGACAGGGGGAGTTCTACGAGCAGTACTTC
CASSQGQGEFYEQYF
>TRBV6-5|NA|once|TRBJ2-7
TGTGCCAGCAGTTACGCCCAGATGTACGAGCAGTACTTC
CASSYAQMYEQYF
>TRBV19|NA|NA|TRBJ2-3
TGTGCCAGTAGTACACGGGGGGATACGCAGTATTTT
CASSTRGDTQYF
>TRBV9|NA|NA|TRBJ1-2
TGTGCCAGCAGCCGTGTATTAGCGGACTATGGCTACACCTTC
CASSRVLADYGYTF
>TRBV7-9|NA|NA|TRBJ2-7
TGTGCCAGCAGCTTAGTGCCTAGCAACTCCTACGAGCAGTACTTC
CASSLVPSNSYEQYF
>TRBV27|NA|NA|TRBJ2-3
TGTGCCAGCAGTTTGAGGGCAGCCACAGATACGCAGTATTTT
CASSLRAATDTQYF
>TRBV4-1|NA|NA|TRBJ1-3
TGCGCCAGCAGCCAAGCCCCTCCGGGCTCTGGAAACACCATATATTTT
CASSQAPPGSGNTIYF
>TRBV2|NA|NA|TRBJ2-1
TGTGCCAGCTCCCTGGGGTTCTACAATGAGCAGTTCTTC
CASSLGFYNEQFF
>TRBV4-3|NA|NA|TRBJ2-7
TGCGCCAGCAGCCAAAGGACGGATCCCTTCTACGAACAGTACTTC
CASSQRTDPFYEQYF
>TRBV4-3|NA|once|TRBJ2-5
TGCGCCAGCAGCCAAGATCTAGGAGGGAGAGGGGCCCAGTACTTC
CASSQDLGGRGAQYF
>TRBV12-5|TRBD1|NA|TRBJ1-6
TGTGCTAGTGGTTTGTCCCGGGACAGGGGTTATTCACCCCTCCACTTT
CASGLSRDRGYSPLHF
>TRBV18|NA|once|TRBJ2-7
TGTGCCAGCTCACCACCGGACGGGAGCATCTACGAGCAGTACTTC
CASSPPDGSIYEQYF
>TRBV4-3|NA|NA|TRBJ2-3
TGCGCCAGCAGCCAAGATCTGGTGGGGCATGGGGAGGCCGTAACAGATACGCAGTATTTT
CASSQDLVGHGEAVTDTQYF
>TRBV11-2|NA|NA|TRBJ2-5
TGTGCCAGCAGCACCCTGGGGGGGCCCATGGGGGAGACCCAGTACTTC
CASSTLGGPMGETQYF
>TRBV9|TRBD1|NA|TRBJ2-2
TGTGCCAGCAGCACTGACAGGGGCCCGAACACCGGGGAGCTGTTTTTT
CASSTDRGPNTGELFF
>TRBV7-9|NA|NA|TRBJ1-4
TGTGCCAGCAGCTTAGTGACGAACGGGGCTGAAAAACTGTTTTTT
CASSLVTNGAEKLFF
>TRBV2|TRBD1|NA|TRBJ1-6
TGTGCCAGCAGTGGATTCCCCCCAGGGGGCGAGGGGAGTTCACCCCTCCACTTT
CASSGFPPGGEGSSPLHF
>TRBV6-5|NA|NA|TRBJ2-2
TGTGCCAGCAGTTACTCAGATGCGTATATCGGGGAGCTGTTTTTT
CASSYSDAYIGELFF
>TRBV11-2|TRBD1|NA|TRBJ2-5
TGTGCCAGCAGGTCCTTCAGGGGGCGGTGGGAGACCCAGTACTTC
CASRSFRGRWETQYF
>TRBV19|NA|NA|TRBJ1-1
TGTGCCAGTAGTGTCTTACTGGTAAACACTGAAGCTTTCTTT
CASSVLLVNTEAFF
>TRBV9|NA|NA|TRBJ1-4
TGTGCCAGCAGCGTAGGGTCAGTTGCAACTAATGAAAAACTGTTTTTT
CASSVGSVATNEKLFF
>TRBV7-2|TRBD2|NA|TRBJ2-7
TGTGCCAGCAGCCCCGGGACTAGCGGGATCAACGAGCAGTACTTC
CASSPGTSGINEQYF
>TRBV5-6|NA|NA|TRBJ1-5
TGTGCCAGCAGCTGGGGACCTAGTAGCAATCAGCCCCAGCATTTT
CASSWGPSSNQPQHF
>TRBV4-3|TRBD2|NA|TRBJ2-1
TGCGCCAGCAGCCAAGATGCGGGACTAGCGGATACCTACAATGAGCAGTTCTTC
CASSQDAGLADTYNEQFF
>TRBV5-6|NA|NA|TRBJ2-7
TGTGCCAGCAGCTTCCCCGGGGAACCCTACGAGCAGTACTTC
CASSFPGEPYEQYF
>TRBV7-9|TRBD2|NA|TRBJ2-1
TGTGCCAGCAGCTCGCCCTCGGGATCTAGCGGCAATGAGCAGTTCTTC
CASSSPSGSSGNEQFF
>TRBV28|NA|NA|TRBJ1-4
TGTGCCAGCAGTTTCCAAACGGGGGCAAAGACACAGGGCCTCTATGAAAAACTGTTTTTT
CASSFQTGAKTQGLYEKLFF
>TRBV7-9|TRBD2|NA|TRBJ2-7
TGTGCCAGCAGCCTCGGCTCCGGGACTAGCGGCTACGAGCAGTACTTC
CASSLGSGTSGYEQYF
>TRBV9|NA|NA|TRBJ1-1
TGTGCCAGCAGCGTGTTACTATCGAACAGGGACTTGAACACTGAAGCTTTCTTT
CASSVLLSNRDLNTEAFF
>TRBV9|NA|NA|TRBJ2-3
TGTGCCAGCAGCGTAGGAGGAATGGGTTTCACAGATACGCAGTATTTT
CASSVGGMGFTDTQYF
>TRBV27|NA|NA|TRBJ2-3
TGTGCCAGCAGTTTGGGGCAGGTCAGAGGCACAGATACGCAGTATTTT
CASSLGQVRGTDTQYF